The 22 T cell receptor beta chains below all came from one sample that was sequenced in a study of T cell changes during pregnancy in multiple sclerosis. Libraries were prepared by immunoSEQ multiplex PCR; TCRdb keeps only in-frame clonotypes and omits some of them. The data show 34,000 or so clones, around 90% seen once. The starting material was peripheral blood, obtained in the second trimester of pregnancy. The receptor source for this set is a female donor in good health, enrolled as a control in a pregnancy study.

This clone showed up just once. The chain joins TRBV4-3 to TRBJ2-1; no clear D gene. Per germline, CDR1 LGHNA and CDR2 YSLEER. With 0 bases removed from V and 5 bases from J, the gap between germline ends came to 5 bases. CDR3 length: 13 amino acids. CDR3 residues: CASSQDLNNEQFF. In DNA form, the CDR3 reads TGCGCCAGCAGCCAAGATCTAAACAATGAGCAGTTCTTC.

The rearrangement uses TRBV5-4 and TRBJ2-5; 8 nucleotides align to TRBD2. Germline loops: CDR1 SGHNT, CDR2 YYREEE (reference sequence). The CDR3 has 14 amino acids. The V and J ends lost 6 bases and 4 bases, in that order; junction bases with no gene match: 8. The CDR3 DNA follows: TGTGCCAGCACCGCGGGGGGACCTGGAGAGACCCAGTACTTC. It specifies CASTAGGPGETQYF.

V gene TRBV10-2 combines with J gene TRBJ1-6; a weak D match, TRBD1 (6 bases). The V and J ends lost 5 bases and 13 bases respectively, with 15 bases between them. CDR1 WSHSY and CDR2 SAAADI come from the germline V gene. The CDR3 sequence is 13 residues long. The CDR3 nucleotides are TGCGCCAGCAGTCTGGACAGTCCTCGGCCCCTCCACTTT. This codes for CASSLDSPRPLHF.

The J gene is TRBJ2-2, the V gene TRBV7-2; the D is unclear. Looked up from germline, CDR1 is SGHTA and CDR2 is FQGNSA. This CDR3 is built from 12 residues. Trimming took 2 bases from V and 7 from J, leaving 5 bases between them. CDR3 residues: CASSLQDGELFF. In nucleotides, the CDR3 is TGTGCCAGCAGCTTACAGGACGGGGAGCTGTTTTTT.

This chain joins TRBV7-3 and TRBJ2-2, with no clear D. The germline V and J ends were trimmed by 5 bases and 5 bases, with 6 bases remaining between them. Germline V CDR1 and CDR2: SGHTA, FQGTGA. The CDR3 runs 12 residues. The CDR3 bases are TGTGCCAGCAGCCCAATTACCGGGGAGCTGTTTTTT. Protein sequence: CASSPITGELFF.

This chain uses TRBV6-1 with TRBJ2-7; perhaps TRBD2 as D (6 bases). V lost 1 base, J lost 3 bases, and 13 bases lay in between. Looked up from germline, CDR1 is MNHNS and CDR2 is SASEGT. This CDR3 spans 15 amino acids. CDR3: CASSEEAGSFYEQYF. The CDR3 DNA reads as TGTGCCAGCAGTGAAGAGGCGGGATCCTTCTACGAGCAGTACTTC.

This clone came up a few times. The chain is built from TRBV4-3 and TRBJ2-2; a weak D match, TRBD2 (6 bases). This CDR3 comprises 17 residues. Trimming took 0 bases from V and 3 from J, leaving 14 bases between them. Per the germline V gene, CDR1 is LGHNA and CDR2 is YSLEER. The CDR3 loop is CASSQDPSGDDTGELFF. The CDR3 DNA follows: TGCGCCAGCAGCCAAGATCCCTCGGGGGATGACACCGGGGAGCTGTTTTTT.

The chain carries TRBV29-1 and TRBJ2-5; TRBD2 matches at 9 bases. The V gene end was trimmed by 4 bases and the J gene end by 5 bases; junction bases not matched to a gene: 11. Germline CDR1 SQVTM, CDR2 ANQGSEA. The length of the CDR3 is 15 residues. CDR3 loop: CSVGPAGGLGETQYF. DNA for the CDR3: TGCAGCGTTGGACCCGCGGGGGGGCTGGGGGAGACCCAGTACTTC.

The table lists this clone with a few counts. The V and J genes are TRBV5-1 and TRBJ1-5; D unresolved. The germline gives CDR1 SGHRS, CDR2 YFSETQ. Trimming pared 1 base from V and 6 bases from J, leaving 8 bases between. The CDR3 loop spans 13 amino acids. The CDR3 DNA reads TGCGCCAGCAGCTTGAATGAGGGTCAGCCCCAGCATTTT. Protein product: CASSLNEGQPQHF.

The gene calls are TRBV6-5 and TRBJ2-1; 8 positions agree with TRBD1. The germline V gene encodes CDR1 MNHEY and CDR2 SVGAGI. CDR3 size: 14 residues. V lost 6 bases to trimming and J lost 4 bases; unmatched junction nucleotides: 5. The CDR3 sequence is CASSLTGVYNEQFF. The CDR3, as DNA: TGTGCCAGCAGCCTGACAGGGGTGTACAATGAGCAGTTCTTC.

This chain links TRBV28 with TRBJ1-4, with D tentatively TRBD1 (6 bases). Germline V CDR1 and CDR2: MDHEN, SYDVKM. This CDR3 has 14 residues. Trimming shortened V by 6 bases and J by 3 bases, and 11 bases separated the two germline ends. CDR3 in amino acids: CASRDSFPNEKLFF. The CDR3 DNA reads as TGTGCCAGCAGGGACAGTTTCCCTAATGAAAAACTGTTTTTT.

The V call is TRBV5-1, the J call TRBJ1-6, with D possibly matching TRBD1 (6 bases). The V gene's germline CDR1 is SGHRS and CDR2 YFSETQ. The CDR3 covers 16 residues. Trimming pared 0 bases from V and 2 bases from J, leaving 9 bases between. This chain's CDR3 is CASSLGRGPYNSPLHF. As DNA, the CDR3 is TGCGCCAGCAGCTTGGGCAGGGGCCCCTATAATTCACCCCTCCACTTT.

This chain uses TRBV5-1 with TRBJ2-7; 9 bases are a match to TRBD2. This CDR3 spans 14 amino acids. Germline CDR1 and CDR2: SGHRS and YFSETQ. The CDR3 is CATKRASGNYEQYF. The CDR3 region has the DNA TGCGCGACCAAGAGGGCTAGCGGGAACTACGAGCAGTACTTC.

The gene calls are TRBV5-1 and TRBJ2-1; D might be TRBD2 (6 bases). The CDR3 consists of 16 residues. Deletions cut 0 bases from V and 0 bases from J, with 10 bases between. In germline, CDR1 is SGHRS, CDR2 YFSETQ. CDR3 nucleotide sequence: TGCGCCAGCAGCTTGGGGGGAGGCCTCTCCTACAATGAGCAGTTCTTC. Amino acids: CASSLGGGLSYNEQFF.

This CDR3 is CASSYGQSSYEQYF. The DNA of the CDR3 is TGTGCCAGCAGTTACGGGCAGTCCTCCTACGAGCAGTACTTC. This chain links TRBV6-5 with TRBJ2-7; D call uncertain. This CDR3 is 14 amino acids long. The V end lost 2 bases, the J end lost 0 bases, and 8 bases lay between the germline ends. Germline CDR1 is MNHEY and CDR2 is SVGAGI.

This rearrangement joins TRBV5-6 to TRBJ1-4; 9 nucleotides match TRBD1. Germline CDR1 SGHDT, CDR2 YYEEEE. The CDR3 runs to 17 residues. V lost 4 bases to trimming and J lost 8 bases; unmatched junction nucleotides: 15. In DNA, the CDR3 is TGTGCCAGCAGCCCGTCCCGGGACAGGGTTCGGGAGGAAAAACTGTTTTTT. Its translation is CASSPSRDRVREEKLFF.

The chain links TRBV11-2 to TRBJ1-2; D gene ambiguous. Germline CDR1 and CDR2: SGHAT and FQNNGV. The CDR3 runs to 12 residues. Deletions cut 4 bases from V and 8 bases from J, with 11 bases between. CDR3 sequence: CASSSLSRGYTF. DNA of the CDR3: TGTGCCAGCAGCTCGCTATCCAGGGGCTACACCTTC.

The CDR3 sequence: CASSRVGRGSNNEQFF. The CDR3 coding sequence is TGTGCCAGCAGCCGCGTGGGGCGGGGAAGCAACAATGAGCAGTTCTTC. This chain connects TRBV5-5 to TRBJ2-1; tentative D call: TRBD2 (6 bases). This CDR3 is 16 amino acids long. Between the trimmed V and J ends, which lost 4 bases and 5 bases, there was a span of 19 bases. Germline V gene data show CDR1 as SGHKS and CDR2 as YYEKEE (reference sequence). The full variable domain, rest sourced from reference TRBV5-5 and TRBJ2-1, is DAGVTQSPTHLIKTRGQQVTLRCSPISGHKSVSWYQQVLGQGPQFIFQYYEKEERGRGNFPDRFSARQFPNYSSELNVNALLLGDSALYLCASSRVGRGSNNEQFFGPGTRLTVL.

This sequence joins TRBV14 and TRBJ1-1; 9 bases align to TRBD1. From germline, CDR1 is SGHDN and CDR2 FVKESK. Trimming took 3 bases from V and 8 from J; bases not matched to a gene: 7. This CDR3 region has 14 residues. DNA for the CDR3: TGTGCCAGCAGCCACTTATTCGGGACAGGGGAAGCTTTCTTT. Translating gives CASSHLFGTGEAFF.

V gene TRBV5-6 combines with J gene TRBJ2-4; D gene uncertain. V was cut by 6 bases and J by 2 bases, with 18 bases left in between. Germline V gives CDR1 SGHDT, CDR2 YYEEEE. The CDR3 covers 16 residues. Here the CDR3 reads CASTPFRDATKNIQYF. The CDR3 DNA is TGTGCCAGCACCCCCTTCCGAGATGCGACCAAAAACATTCAGTACTTC.

This clone appeared a few times. J is TRBJ1-1 and V is TRBV6-1; tentatively, D is TRBD1 (5 bases). This CDR3 is 14 amino acids long. CDR1 is MNHNS and CDR2 is SASEGT in the germline V gene. V lost 10 bases and J lost 2, with 17 bases in between. The CDR3 nucleotides are TGTGCCACCACCGCGGGGACGGCAAACACTGAAGCTTTCTTT. Its translation is CATTAGTANTEAFF.

This clone was counted between two and nine times. This chain links TRBV19 with TRBJ1-1; tentative D call: TRBD1 (5 bases). Germline V gene sequence: CDR1 LNHDA, CDR2 SQIVND (reference sequence). The CDR3 runs to 15 residues. V was clipped by 1 base and J by 2 bases, with 11 bases between them. CDR3 region: CASSIGAGTNTEAFF. CDR3 DNA sequence: TGTGCCAGTAGTATAGGTGCAGGGACTAACACTGAAGCTTTCTTT.